This T cell receptor (beta chain) was recovered during a study of T cell repertoires in cytomegalovirus infection. A word on this clonotype: What it binds is not known.

This CDR3 is 18 amino acids long. Germline V gene lookup returns CDR1 LNHDA and CDR2 SQIVND (reference sequence). V lost 4 bases, J lost 3 bases, and 19 bases lay in between. TCRdb ran MiXCR on the reads and lists one entry per CDR3 protein. The data show hundreds of thousands of distinct CDR3 sequences, 25% to 30% seen once. The chain has TRBV19 and TRBJ2-6; D call uncertain. The sequence was obtained from a human donor in good health (CMV status not recorded). Some clones in this sample may be carry-over from other donors' samples. Sequencing used cultured PBMCs, obtained from culture after CMV antigen stimulation. CDR3 bases: TGTGCCAGTAGTACTTTCATCCCGAGGACCGGTGGGGCCAACGTCCTGACTTTC. It codes for CASSTFIPRTGGANVLTF.